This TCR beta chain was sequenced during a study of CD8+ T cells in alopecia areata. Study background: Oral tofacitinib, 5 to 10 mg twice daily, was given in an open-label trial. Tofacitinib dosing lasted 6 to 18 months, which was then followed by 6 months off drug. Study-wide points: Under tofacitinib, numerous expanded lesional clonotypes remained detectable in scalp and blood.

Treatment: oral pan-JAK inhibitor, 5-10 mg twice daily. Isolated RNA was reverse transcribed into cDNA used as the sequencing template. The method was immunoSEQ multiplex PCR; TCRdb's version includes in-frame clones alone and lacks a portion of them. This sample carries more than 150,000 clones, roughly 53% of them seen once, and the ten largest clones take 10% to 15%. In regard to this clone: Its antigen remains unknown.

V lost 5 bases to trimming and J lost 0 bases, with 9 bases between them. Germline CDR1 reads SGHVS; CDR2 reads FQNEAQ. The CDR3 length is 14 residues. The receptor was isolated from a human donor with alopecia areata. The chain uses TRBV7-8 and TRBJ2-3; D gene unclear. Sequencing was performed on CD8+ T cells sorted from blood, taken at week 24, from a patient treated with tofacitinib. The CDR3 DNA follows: TGTGCCAGCAGCCCCCGACTGAGCACAGATACGCAGTATTTT. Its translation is CASSPRLSTDTQYF.